These 20 T cell receptor beta chains originate from one sample sequenced in a study of cytomegalovirus exposure and HLA in healthy donors. PCR was performed using 60 Vbeta and 13 Jbeta primers. Clones were sequenced by immunoSEQ multiplex PCR, and TCRdb holds only the in-frame ones, with some missing. Of roughly 150,000 clones listed, more than 65% are singletons. The sequenced material came from PBMCs. Source of these receptors: a man younger than 45 in good health and CMV-seropositive.

The gene calls are TRBV9 and TRBJ1-1, with D hard to call. Germline V gene lookup returns CDR1 SGDLS and CDR2 YYNGEE. V lost 0 bases, J lost 6 bases, and 6 bases lay in between. The CDR3 contains 12 residues. The CDR3 nucleotides read TGTGCCAGCAGCGTAGCGGGTGCTGAAGCTTTCTTT. Translation gives CASSVAGAEAFF.

The chain uses TRBV19 and TRBJ2-4; D is perhaps TRBD1 (6 bases). This CDR3 has 15 residues. Germline CDR1 reads LNHDA; CDR2 reads SQIVND (reference sequence). Trimming removed 5 bases at V and 6 bases at J, with 17 bases between. The DNA for the CDR3 is TGTGCCAGTAGTCCCCCGGGACACGAGCGAAACATTCAGTACTTC. This gives the protein CASSPPGHERNIQYF.

The chain has TRBV27 and TRBJ2-7; D possibly corresponds to TRBD2 (6 bases). The CDR3 totals 13 residues. The germline gives CDR1 MNHEY, CDR2 SMNVEV (reference sequence). Trimming took 4 bases from V and 2 from J, leaving 9 bases between them. The CDR3 is CASSSGLAYEQYF. The CDR3 bases are TGTGCCAGCAGTTCGGGACTGGCCTACGAGCAGTACTTC.

The V call is TRBV27, the J call TRBJ2-1; 8 nucleotides match TRBD1. In germline, CDR1 is MNHEY, CDR2 SMNVEV (reference sequence). The CDR3 covers 15 residues. The V gene end was trimmed by 5 bases and the J gene end by 6 bases; junction bases not matched to a gene: 9. The CDR3 DNA sequence: TGTGCCAGCAGTACAGGACAGGGCGCCGTCAATGAGCAGTTCTTC. It encodes CASSTGQGAVNEQFF.

The CDR3 sequence: CASSRNAGTEAFF. DNA for the CDR3: TGCGCCAGCAGCAGGAACGCGGGCACTGAAGCTTTCTTT. This chain links TRBV5-1 with TRBJ1-1; no firm D call. The CDR3 totals 13 residues. Germline V gene lookup returns CDR1 SGHRS and CDR2 YFSETQ. V lost 4 bases and J lost 4, with 11 bases in between.

The chain carries TRBV27 and TRBJ2-3, with D tentatively TRBD1 (6 bases). The V end lost 4 bases, the J end lost 2 bases, and 10 bases lay between the germline ends. Germline CDR1 is MNHEY and CDR2 is SMNVEV (reference sequence). The CDR3 spans 14 residues. The CDR3 sequence: CASSSWTDTDTQYF. CDR3 DNA: TGTGCCAGCAGTTCTTGGACAGACACAGATACGCAGTATTTT.

This chain uses TRBV6-5 with TRBJ1-2; D unclear. The V gene lost 2 bases and the J gene lost 4 bases, with 8 bases spanning the gap. The CDR3 sequence is 13 residues long. CDR1 is MNHEY, CDR2 SVGAGI, per germline. The CDR3 coding sequence is TGTGCCAGCAGTTACGAACTCGGCTATGGCTACACCTTC. It is translated as CASSYELGYGYTF.

V gene TRBV5-1 combines with J gene TRBJ2-1; TRBD2 matches at 10 bases. CDR3 length: 18 amino acids. CDR1 is SGHRS, CDR2 YFSETQ, per germline. With 0 bases clipped from V and 4 bases from J, the junction kept 10 bases outside the gene matches. The CDR3 reads CASSLGLAGASGYNEQFF. The CDR3 DNA reads TGCGCCAGCAGCTTGGGGCTAGCGGGGGCCTCTGGGTACAATGAGCAGTTCTTC.

The chain employs TRBV30 and TRBJ1-2; D perhaps matches TRBD1 (6 bases). Deletions cut 0 bases from V and 5 bases from J, with 16 bases between. CDR1 GTSNPN and CDR2 SVGIG come from the germline V gene (reference sequence). The CDR3 length is 15 residues. The CDR3 nucleotides are TGTGCCTGGAGTGTACGGGGGGTAGGGGGATATGGCTACACCTTC. Protein sequence: CAWSVRGVGGYGYTF.

The genes are TRBV28 and TRBJ2-1; D is unresolved. Germline V CDR1 and CDR2: MDHEN, SYDVKM. Trimming took 5 bases from V and 2 from J, leaving 4 bases between them. The CDR3 runs to 12 residues. CDR3 nucleotides: TGTGCCAGCAGTCTTACCTACAATGAGCAGTTCTTC. Translating it yields CASSLTYNEQFF.

The CDR3 DNA reads as TGTGCCAGCAGCTTAAATCTCGGGACAGGGGGCACTGAAGCTTTCTTT. Translating gives CASSLNLGTGGTEAFF. The chain uses TRBV7-8 and TRBJ1-1; 11 bases agree with TRBD1. The CDR3 runs to 16 residues. Germline CDR1 is SGHVS and CDR2 is FQNEAQ. The V segment lost 2 bases and the J segment 4 bases; nucleotides outside the gene matches: 6. Together with reference TRBV7-8 and TRBJ1-1, the CDR3 gives the full variable domain: GAGVSQSPRYKVAKRGQDVALRCDPISGHVSLFWYQQALGQGPEFLTYFQNEAQLDKSGLPSDRFFAERPEGSVSTLKIQRTQQEDSAVYLCASSLNLGTGGTEAFFGQGTRLTVV.

This chain's CDR3 is CASSYGADYGYTF. The CDR3 DNA reads as TGTGCCAGCAGTTACGGGGCTGATTATGGCTACACCTTC. The V gene is TRBV6-5, the J gene TRBJ1-2; TRBD1 might be the D (5 bases). Germline loops: CDR1 MNHEY, CDR2 SVGAGI. V gave up 2 bases and J gave up 5 bases, with 9 bases separating them. CDR3 size: 13 residues.

J is TRBJ2-1 and V is TRBV7-2; 10 bases map to TRBD1. J was trimmed by 5 bases and V by 2 bases; bases with no gene match: 6. CDR1 is SGHTA, CDR2 FQGNSA, per germline. The CDR3 has 16 amino acids. The CDR3 sequence: CASSLIGTGVNNEQFF. Written as DNA, the CDR3 is TGTGCCAGCAGCTTAATCGGGACAGGGGTTAACAATGAGCAGTTCTTC.

The rearrangement links TRBV11-2 to TRBJ2-2, with D tentatively TRBD1 (5 bases). The CDR3 runs 14 residues. Germline V gives CDR1 SGHAT, CDR2 FQNNGV. V was cut by 5 bases and J by 4 bases, with 11 bases left in between. CDR3 nucleotides: TGTGCCAGCAGCCCTCACAGGAGCACCGGGGAGCTGTTTTTT. This translates into CASSPHRSTGELFF.

About this clone: This same CDR3 is encoded by further DNA sequences in the sample. V usage is TRBV27 and J usage is TRBJ1-5, with 8 bases that match TRBD1. The CDR3 loop spans 14 amino acids. CDR1 and CDR2 (germline): MNHEY, SMNVEV (reference sequence). After removal of 4 bases from V and 2 bases from J, the junction contained 1 base not matched to a gene. CDR3 nucleotides: TGTGCCAGCAGTTCGACAGGGGGCAATCAGCCCCAGCATTTT. Protein sequence: CASSSTGGNQPQHF.

Written as DNA, the CDR3 is TGTGCCAGTAGTAACTCTCCCACAGATACGCAGTATTTT. Protein sequence: CASSNSPTDTQYF. The J gene is TRBJ2-3, the V gene TRBV19; D not resolved. The CDR3 sequence is 13 residues long. The germline CDR1 and CDR2 sequences are LNHDA and SQIVND (reference sequence). V gave up 4 bases and J gave up 2 bases, with 7 bases separating them.

The V gene is TRBV7-2, the J gene TRBJ1-1; D not certain. The CDR3 spans 17 residues. V was pared by 5 bases and J by 4 bases, with 23 bases between. The germline V gene has CDR1 SGHTA and CDR2 FQGNSA. CDR3 nucleotides: TGTGCCAGCAGCCCTACACCAGGTCAGGCGTCGAGCACTGAAGCTTTCTTT. As protein: CASSPTPGQASSTEAFF.

This clone was seen more than once but under ten times. The V gene is TRBV6-6, the J gene TRBJ2-5; a weak D match, TRBD2 (5 bases). Germline CDR1 is MNHNY and CDR2 is SVGAGI (reference sequence). V was pared by 0 bases and J by 7 bases, with 12 bases between. This CDR3 spans 14 amino acids. The CDR3 loop is CASSYSMEAGTQYF. CDR3 DNA sequence: TGTGCCAGCAGTTACTCAATGGAGGCTGGGACCCAGTACTTC.

The J gene is TRBJ2-3, the V gene TRBV27; TRBD2 aligns across 10 bases. With V trimmed by 6 bases and J by 4 bases, 16 bases remained unmatched. This CDR3 region has 18 residues. CDR1 is MNHEY and CDR2 is SMNVEV in the germline V gene (reference sequence). CDR3 sequence reads: CASSPNGASGRRADTQYF. CDR3 bases: TGTGCCAGCAGCCCAAACGGGGCTAGCGGGAGAAGGGCAGATACGCAGTATTTT.

V gene TRBV29-1 combines with J gene TRBJ2-1; D is possibly TRBD1 (6 bases). The CDR3 covers 13 residues. Deletions cut 7 bases from V and 6 bases from J, with 16 bases between. CDR1 is SQVTM, CDR2 ANQGSEA, per germline. The CDR3 here is CSARRRGGNEQFF. CDR3 nucleotide sequence: TGCAGCGCCCGCCGAAGAGGGGGCAATGAGCAGTTCTTC.